This T cell receptor beta chain was sequenced in a study of T-cell reconstitution after alpha-beta-depleted transplantation in children. Whole-study findings and limits: It was reported that alpha-beta T cells came from several hundred expanded graft clones (about two months after transplant). Newly produced T cells mostly provided counts and TCRbeta diversity after one year, as hyperexpanded clones declined.

Per the germline V gene, CDR1 is LNHNV and CDR2 is YYDKDF (reference sequence). The CDR3 is made up of 13 amino acids. Trimming removed 3 bases from V and 1 base from J, with 6 bases in between. The TCRbeta library incorporated unique molecular identifiers. TCRdb re-analysed the PCR reads in MiXCR, keeping a single row per CDR3 protein. In the table there are 530,000 or so distinct CDR3 sequences, 25% to 30% of which are singletons. As to this clonotype: What it recognizes is unknown.

The source is a boy in the first two years of life with Wiskott-Aldrich syndrome, due to receive a stem cell transplant. The V and J genes are TRBV15 and TRBJ1-1, with unresolved D. This material consisted of PBMCs, taken before TCRalphabeta/CD19-depleted stem cell transplant. CDR3 amino acids: CATSRSGNTEAFF. CDR3 DNA: TGTGCCACCAGCAGGTCTGGGAACACTGAAGCTTTCTTT.